The sequence of this T cell receptor (beta chain) was determined in a study of blood T cells in healthy people across ages. Background on the study: With template switching, about one barcoded beta molecule was captured per two T cells.

The total RNA that was extracted per sample amounted to at least 5 micrograms. Study findings and constraints: Because sorting was not performed, PBMCs prevented conclusive naive versus antigen-experienced comparison. Donor CMV status was unknown, possibly confounding expanded clonotype changes.

As regards this clonotype: Its cognate antigen is unknown.

The CDR3 has 12 residues. Germline CDR1 and CDR2: SGHTA and FQGNSA. The germline V and J ends were trimmed by 11 bases and 11 bases, with 21 bases remaining between them. A second about 6 to 11 cycle PCR used barcoded and J-beta primers. A single record per CDR3 protein comes from TCRdb applying MiXCR to the 5' RACE reads. The data show roughly 1,500,000 distinct CDR3 sequences, with roughly 40% seen just once and less than 8% held by the top ten. The sample consisted of blood. This chain connects TRBV7-2 to TRBJ2-5; TRBD2 might be the D (6 bases). The origin of this receptor is a woman aged 18-29 years in good health. The CDR3 protein is CAGSGRTDVQYF. CDR3 sequence (DNA): TGTGCCGGCTCCGGGAGAACGGACGTTCAGTACTTC.